The next 18 T cell receptor beta chains were all read from a single sample in a study of CD8+ T cells in alopecia areata. Extracted from the samples, RNA was reverse transcribed into cDNA to serve as the sequencing template. The data were produced by immunoSEQ multiplex PCR, yet TCRdb's version contains in-frame clones alone and is incomplete. The table shows 7,000 or so clones, with around 60% occurring only once. Documented treatment: oral pan-JAK inhibitor, 5-10 mg twice daily. As part of sample collection, lesional scalp punch biopsies and peripheral blood were taken from alopecia areata patients. Source: skin, taken at week 4, from a patient treated with tofacitinib. The receptor set was obtained from a human donor with alopecia areata.

The rearrangement uses TRBV10-3 and TRBJ2-5, with a possible D match to TRBD2 (6 bases). The germline V gene has CDR1 ENHRY and CDR2 SYGVKD. This CDR3 has 15 residues. V was cut by 3 bases and J by 2 bases, with 13 bases left in between. The DNA of the CDR3 is TGTGCCATCAGTGACGGAGGGGCAGCACAAGAGACCCAGTACTTC. The encoded protein is CAISDGGAAQETQYF.

The chain uses TRBV10-1 and TRBJ2-1; TRBD1 is a possible D gene (5 bases). The CDR3 totals 16 residues. Germline lookup yields CDR1 WNHNN and CDR2 SYGVQD (reference sequence). With 7 bases removed from V and 4 bases from J, the gap between germline ends came to 20 bases. The CDR3: CASIAQIKGFYNEQFF. CDR3 nucleotides: TGCGCCAGCATTGCCCAGATCAAGGGGTTTTACAATGAGCAGTTCTTC.

The chain is built from TRBV10-3 and TRBJ2-3, with 9 bases that match TRBD2. V dropped 0 bases and J dropped 2; count of bases not matched to a gene: 12. Germline V gene lookup returns CDR1 ENHRY and CDR2 SYGVKD. CDR3 size: 19 residues. CDR3 nucleotide sequence: TGTGCCATCAGTGAGTCGATCGTTATCAGCGGGGGGTCCACAGATACGCAGTATTTT. Protein product: CAISESIVISGGSTDTQYF.

CDR3 DNA sequence: TGCGCCAGCAGTTTGAAAGCAATCGCACAAAGTCGGGCCAACGTCCTGACTTTC. Translation: CASSLKAIAQSRANVLTF. The rearrangement uses TRBV10-1 and TRBJ2-6; D unclear. This CDR3 is built from 18 residues. Germline CDR1 is WNHNN and CDR2 is SYGVQD (reference sequence). Deletions cut 5 bases from V and 5 bases from J, with 22 bases between.

Concerning this clone: With a much larger clone just one base away, this may be a read error. The sample contains more than one DNA sequence encoding this CDR3. The genes are TRBV29-1 and TRBJ2-2; 8 nucleotides match TRBD2. Germline V lookup: CDR1 SQVTM, CDR2 ANQGSEA. The length of the CDR3 is 17 residues. V lost 0 bases and J lost 1; bases outside the gene matches: 7. CDR3 region: CSVEDPIAGGNTGELFF. The CDR3 DNA reads TGCAGCGTTGAAGATCCAATTGCGGGGGGGAACACCGGGGAGCTGTTTTTT.

V gene TRBV5-5 combines with J gene TRBJ2-7, with TRBD1 matching over 8 bases. The CDR3 is 15 amino acids. Trimming removed 2 bases from V and 1 base from J; junction bases left unmatched: 5. Germline V CDR1 and CDR2: SGHKS, YYEKEE (reference sequence). CDR3: CASSFGTGFSYEQYF. CDR3 bases: TGTGCCAGCAGCTTCGGGACAGGTTTTTCCTACGAGCAGTACTTC.

The CDR3 DNA reads as TGTGCCAGCAGTGGCGCGGGGGGGGGCGAGACCCAGTACTTC. It specifies CASSGAGGGETQYF. The V and J genes are TRBV2 and TRBJ2-5; 9 positions match TRBD2. J lost 5 bases, V lost 4 bases, and 5 bases had no gene match. CDR1 and CDR2 (germline): SNHLY, FYNNEI. There are 14 residues in the CDR3.

This clone appeared a few times. This chain connects TRBV27 to TRBJ2-7; 11 nucleotides agree with TRBD1. This CDR3 spans 18 amino acids. J gave up 3 bases and V 2 bases, and 12 bases lay outside the gene matches. Germline V gives CDR1 MNHEY, CDR2 SMNVEV (reference sequence). For the CDR3, the DNA is TGTGCCAGCAGTTTAAGGACCCCTGGACAGGGGGCCAACTACGAGCAGTACTTC. Its protein product is CASSLRTPGQGANYEQYF.

Remarks on this clone: Distinct nucleotide sequences in the sample also encode this CDR3. The chain uses TRBV5-4 and TRBJ2-7, with TRBD1 matching over 9 bases. There are 14 residues in the CDR3. Losses at the gene ends were 4 bases for V and 3 bases for J; bases not matched to a gene: 5. Germline CDR1 is SGHNT and CDR2 is YYREEE (reference sequence). The CDR3 is CASSPGQGDYEQYF. DNA for the CDR3: TGTGCCAGCAGCCCGGGACAGGGCGACTACGAGCAGTACTTC. The full variable domain, completed using reference TRBV5-4 and TRBJ2-7, is ETGVTQSPTHLIKTRGQQVTLRCSSQSGHNTVSWYQQALGQGPQFIFQYYREEENGRGNFPPRFSGLQFPNYSSELNVNALELDDSALYLCASSPGQGDYEQYFGPGTRLTVT.

The gene calls are TRBV7-2 and TRBJ2-1; D could derive from TRBD1 or TRBD2 (5 bases each). V lost 1 base and J 2 bases, leaving 12 bases between the germline ends. Germline values: CDR1 SGHTA, CDR2 FQGNSA. The CDR3 totals 16 residues. CDR3 loop: CASSLVWGFPYNEQFF. As DNA, the CDR3 is TGTGCCAGCAGCTTAGTATGGGGGTTTCCCTACAATGAGCAGTTCTTC. The full variable domain, rest sourced from reference TRBV7-2 and TRBJ2-1, is GAGVSQSPSNKVTEKGKDVELRCDPISGHTALYWYRQSLGQGLEFLIYFQGNSAPDKSGLPSDRFSAERTGGSVSTLTIQRTQQEDSAVYLCASSLVWGFPYNEQFFGPGTRLTVL.

V usage is TRBV6-5 and J usage is TRBJ1-1; possible D gene TRBD1, 6 bases. Germline V gene data show CDR1 as MNHEY and CDR2 as SVGAGI. CDR3 length: 14 amino acids. V lost 6 bases and J lost 1, with 12 bases in between. The CDR3 coding sequence is TGTGCCAGCAGGCCCCTGACAGGGAACACTGAAGCTTTCTTT. Residues: CASRPLTGNTEAFF.

The gene calls are TRBV11-2 and TRBJ2-7, with D possibly being TRBD1 (6 bases). Per the germline V gene, CDR1 is SGHAT and CDR2 is FQNNGV. There are 15 residues in the CDR3. V lost 4 bases, J lost 3 bases, and 16 bases lay in between. The CDR3 sequence is CASSSNRAQDYEQYF. CDR3 nucleotide sequence: TGTGCCAGCAGCTCCAACAGGGCGCAGGACTACGAGCAGTACTTC.

V and J are TRBV29-1 and TRBJ2-7; the match to TRBD1 covers 10 bases. The germline CDR1 and CDR2 sequences are SQVTM and ANQGSEA. The V segment lost 7 bases and the J segment 1 base; nucleotides outside the gene matches: 4. The CDR3 sequence is 13 residues long. The CDR3: CSAGQGVSYEQYF. The CDR3 bases are TGCAGCGCCGGACAGGGGGTTTCCTACGAGCAGTACTTC.

The chain uses TRBV2 and TRBJ2-7; D is undetermined. Looked up from germline, CDR1 is SNHLY and CDR2 is FYNNEI. The CDR3 contains 13 residues. V was clipped by 6 bases and J by 5 bases, with 14 bases between them. CDR3 sequence: CASRRQASNEQYF. CDR3 coding DNA: TGTGCCAGCAGGAGGCAAGCGAGCAACGAGCAGTACTTC.

This clone showed up just a few times. The V call is TRBV23-1, the J call TRBJ1-6; 8 bases agree with TRBD1. TRBV23-1 is recorded as an ORF, its role being uncertain. Germline trimming cut 10 bases from V and 8 bases from J; bases unmatched to any gene: 13. The CDR3 is 15 amino acids. CDR3 loop: CAKKKNSGGHSPLHF. Written as DNA, the CDR3 is TGCGCCAAAAAAAAGAATTCAGGGGGCCATTCACCCCTCCACTTT.

The chain employs TRBV18 and TRBJ1-2, with 7 bases lining up with TRBD1. Germline-derived CDR1 and CDR2 are KGHSH and LQKENI. The trim removed 3 bases at V and 6 bases at J, leaving 7 bases unmatched. The CDR3 has 14 residues. The CDR3 here is CASSPLTGTDGYTF. CDR3 bases: TGTGCCAGCTCACCTTTGACAGGGACGGATGGCTACACCTTC.

J is TRBJ2-7 and V is TRBV5-4; 9 bases fit TRBD1. The CDR3 has 16 residues. The germline V gene has CDR1 SGHNT and CDR2 YYREEE (reference sequence). Trimming took 3 bases from V and 6 from J; bases not matched to a gene: 13. CDR3 coding DNA: TGTGCCAGCAGCTCCTTCGGGGGGACAGGGTCATTCGAGCAGTACTTC. This codes for CASSSFGGTGSFEQYF.

The chain uses TRBV7-6 and TRBJ2-5; either TRBD1 or TRBD2 may fit D (7 bases each). This CDR3 contains 17 residues. The V end was cut by 1 base, the J end by 3 bases, with 18 bases between. Looked up from germline, CDR1 is SGHVS and CDR2 is FNYEAQ. The CDR3 DNA is TGTGCCAGCAGCTTAGAGGGTCCCCAGGGGGGGGAAGAGACCCAGTACTTC. It encodes CASSLEGPQGGEETQYF.